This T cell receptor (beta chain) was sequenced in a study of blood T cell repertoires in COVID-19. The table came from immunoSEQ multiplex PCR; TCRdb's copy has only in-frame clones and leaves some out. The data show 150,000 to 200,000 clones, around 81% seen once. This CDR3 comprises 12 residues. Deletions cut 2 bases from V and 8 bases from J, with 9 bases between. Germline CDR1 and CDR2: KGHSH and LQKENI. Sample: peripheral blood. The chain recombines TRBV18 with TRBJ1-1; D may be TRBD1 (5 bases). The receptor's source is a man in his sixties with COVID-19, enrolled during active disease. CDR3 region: CASSPRQGEAFF. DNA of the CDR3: TGTGCCAGCTCACCAAGGCAGGGCGAAGCTTTCTTT.